This is a list of T cell receptor beta chains from one sample in a study of T cell responses to AZD1222 COVID-19 vaccine. Clones were sequenced by immunoSEQ multiplex PCR, and TCRdb holds only the in-frame ones, with some missing. The table shows about 220,000 clones, with about 92% occurring only once. This material consisted of peripheral blood, taken on day 0 of MenACWY control vaccination. These receptors came from an adult in good health. CDR3s include the opening cysteine and the closing phenylalanine or tryptophan.

v_call cdr3_aa
TRBV5-4 CASSQGQAQETQYF
TRBV9 CASSPRLAVTYEQYF
TRBV19 CASSDNRVFGPANTEAFF
TRBV2 CASSEGAGRTEAFF
TRBV27 CASSPLDRLYGYTF
TRBV28 CASSFGQSNYGYTF
TRBV27 CASRPLDRWYEQYF
TRBV19 CASRLGTGGTDTQYF
TRBV18 CASSPHGGSGVEQYF
TRBV10-3 CAISEAAEQYF
TRBV28 CASTSQGKFAGNTIYF
TRBV4-3 CASSQVGLAGGPYNEQFF
TRBV3-1/TRBV3-2 CASSLPTRPNSGNTIYF
TRBV9 CASRASQGAGEKLFF
TRBV25-1 CASSEYTDTQYF
TRBV5-8 CARGGDRGNYGYTF
TRBV5-4 CASSGGRTGHSYEQYF
TRBV2 CASSEQGLGLNTEAFF
TRBV12-3/TRBV12-4 CASSKPQGAPYF
TRBV9 CASSVASGGFTDTQYF
TRBV4-2 CASKSSDTNYNEQFF
TRBV3-1/TRBV3-2 CASSQGQANYGYTF
TRBV5-1 CASKDGNTEAFF
TRBV11-2 CAGRQTGFGELFF
TRBV10-1 CASRNPRQGTNEKLFF
TRBV11-2 CASRGGSSTGELFF
TRBV6-6 CASTRGGPANYGYTF
TRBV28 CASSLSGTGYNEQFF
TRBV5-6 CASSFGQGAGYTF
TRBV18 CASSPGTGSTGELFF